Described below is a single TCR beta chain sequence and its context. The antigen is undetermined. A second PCR of about 7 to 12 cycles used a sample-barcoded 5' primer and a J-beta primer mix. Unique molecular identifiers of 12 random nucleotides labeled each cDNA. TCRdb fed the 5' RACE reads into MiXCR, producing one record per CDR3 protein. Here the sample spans about 680,000 distinct CDR3 sequences, around half being singletons. PBMCs numbering at least 7 million were isolated per sample. This record belongs to a study of blood T cells in healthy people across ages. Study-wide findings and caveats: Researchers judged that diversity estimates from one million T cells fell short of true values.

This CDR3 region has 14 residues. CDR1 is SGHTA and CDR2 is FQGNSA in the germline V gene. V lost 6 bases, J lost 12 bases, and 11 bases stayed unmatched. The sample comprised blood. The chain uses TRBV7-2 and TRBJ2-1; the match to TRBD2 covers 10 bases. This clonotype was obtained from a woman aged 55-70 years in good health. CDR3 in amino acids: CASSGLADLKGQFF. The CDR3, as DNA: TGTGCCAGCAGTGGACTAGCGGACCTAAAGGGGCAGTTCTTC.